This passage covers 27 T cell receptor beta chains from one sample sequenced in a study of blood T cell repertoires in COVID-19. Sequencing used immunoSEQ multiplex PCR; TCRdb keeps in-frame clones, though not all of them. The sample holds more than 85,000 clones, about 85% seen once. Sequences were obtained from peripheral blood. These receptors came from a human donor in a cohort sampled during active COVID-19.

The chain has TRBV5-4 and TRBJ1-2, with 9 bases that match TRBD1. Germline CDR1 SGHNT, CDR2 YYREEE (reference sequence). The CDR3 is 13 residues long. V shed 2 bases, J shed 8 bases, and the junction held 4 bases outside the gene matches. CDR3 loop: CASSLQGAGGYTF. The DNA of the CDR3 is TGTGCCAGCAGCTTACAGGGGGCGGGAGGCTACACCTTC.

V and J are TRBV20-1 and TRBJ2-3; D is unresolved. Germline CDR1 and CDR2: DFQATT and SNEGSKA (reference sequence). Trimming removed 3 bases from V and 2 bases from J, with 6 bases in between. This CDR3 comprises 12 residues. The CDR3 reads CSASELTDTQYF. The CDR3 coding sequence is TGCAGTGCTAGTGAACTCACAGATACGCAGTATTTT.

The chain employs TRBV28 and TRBJ2-7; D uncertain. CDR3 length: 14 residues. CDR1 is MDHEN, CDR2 SYDVKM, per germline. The ends were cut back, 8 bases at V and 0 bases at J, with 14 bases in the middle. The CDR3 is CASCRLLSSYEQYF. The CDR3 DNA follows: TGTGCCAGCTGCAGGCTCCTGAGCTCCTACGAGCAGTACTTC.

The V call is TRBV21-1, the J call TRBJ2-7; the table names TRBD1, a call not compared with the DNA. TRBV21-1 is noted as a pseudogene. The CDR3 runs to 10 residues. In DNA form, the CDR3 reads TGTGCCAGCACCACCTACGAGCAGTACTTC. Its translation: CASTTYEQYF.

This clone was seen a handful of times. The CDR3 sequence: CAISDPSGTGNEQYF. CDR3 bases: TGTGCCATCAGTGACCCCTCCGGGACAGGGAACGAGCAGTACTTC. The V and J genes are TRBV10-3 and TRBJ2-7; 9 nucleotides align to TRBD1. With V trimmed by 3 bases and J by 5 bases, 8 bases remained unmatched. This CDR3 comprises 15 residues. Looked up from germline, CDR1 is ENHRY and CDR2 is SYGVKD.

The gene calls are TRBV9 and TRBJ2-1; TRBD2 matches 10 bases. Trimming removed 3 bases from V and 5 bases from J; junction bases left unmatched: 8. Germline V gene lookup returns CDR1 SGDLS and CDR2 YYNGEE. The CDR3 loop spans 16 amino acids. CDR3 coding DNA: TGTGCCAGCAGCGCCCTTTCTAGCGGGGGAGACAATGAGCAGTTCTTC. This gives the protein CASSALSSGGDNEQFF.

The chain links TRBV7-2 to TRBJ2-2, with D perhaps matching TRBD1 (6 bases). The V end was cut by 2 bases, the J end by 9 bases, with 10 bases between. The CDR3 is 13 residues long. Per germline, CDR1 SGHTA and CDR2 FQGNSA. CDR3 DNA: TGTGCCAGCAGCTTAAGGGGGTTCCGGGAGCTGTTTTTT. It encodes CASSLRGFRELFF.

This chain links TRBV4-3 with TRBJ1-1; 9 bases are a match to TRBD1. The CDR3 has 14 amino acids. The V and J ends lost 4 bases and 6 bases, in that order; junction bases with no gene match: 6. Germline CDR1 and CDR2: LGHNA and YSLEER. In DNA form, the CDR3 reads TGCGCCAGCAGCCCCTTGGGACAGGGCCCTGAAGCTTTCTTT. As protein: CASSPLGQGPEAFF.

V usage is TRBV3-1 (or the pseudogene TRBV3-2) and J usage is TRBJ1-1; D gene uncertain. The CDR3 totals 11 residues. Germline V lookup: CDR1 LGHDT, CDR2 YNNKEL (reference sequence). V gave up 1 base and J gave up 5 bases, with 2 bases separating them. For the CDR3, the DNA is TGTGCCAGCAGCCAAGTAACTGAAGCTTTCTTT. It translates to CASSQVTEAFF.

V usage is TRBV7-8 and J usage is TRBJ1-4; 8 bases are shared with TRBD1. The CDR3 totals 18 residues. Germline assignment: CDR1 SGHVS and CDR2 FQNEAQ. V was pared by 5 bases and J by 1 base, with 12 bases of the junction left unmatched. The CDR3 spells CASSIRTGTDLTNEKLFF. CDR3 nucleotides: TGTGCCAGCAGCATACGGACAGGGACCGACTTAACTAATGAAAAACTGTTTTTT.

The V and J genes are TRBV3-1 (or the pseudogene TRBV3-2) and TRBJ1-4, with 11 bases that match TRBD1. The CDR3 extends over 19 amino acids. With 5 bases clipped from V and 4 bases from J, the junction kept 15 bases outside the gene matches. Per the germline V gene, CDR1 is LGHDT and CDR2 is YNNKEL (reference sequence). The CDR3, as DNA: TGTGCCAGCAGCAGGGGGACAGGGGGTAAATACGCGATTAATGAAAAACTGTTTTTT. Translation gives CASSRGTGGKYAINEKLFF.

This clone was counted between two and nine times. The gene calls are TRBV5-1 and TRBJ2-3, with 10 nucleotides matching TRBD2. The CDR3 consists of 16 residues. CDR1 and CDR2 from the germline V gene are SGHRS and YFSETQ. The J segment lost 2 bases and the V segment lost 1 base, leaving 4 bases of the junction unmatched. The CDR3 loop is CASSLSSGGPTDTQYF. The DNA for the CDR3 is TGCGCCAGCAGCTTGAGTAGCGGGGGGCCCACAGATACGCAGTATTTT.

This chain joins TRBV6-5 and TRBJ2-1; D is possibly TRBD2 (5 bases). The CDR3 spans 14 residues. Germline V lookup: CDR1 MNHEY, CDR2 SVGAGI. V was clipped by 6 bases and J by 6 bases, with 15 bases between them. DNA for the CDR3: TGTGCCAGCAGGAGGGAAAAAGGACCCAATGAGCAGTTCTTC. The encoded protein is CASRREKGPNEQFF.

Remarks on this clone: Other DNA sequences from this sample encode an identical CDR3 as well. The chain joins TRBV19 to TRBJ2-7; 8 positions agree with TRBD1. The CDR3 consists of 14 residues. The germline V gene encodes CDR1 LNHDA and CDR2 SQIVND (reference sequence). V lost 3 bases, J lost 7 bases, and 8 bases stayed unmatched. The CDR3 region has the DNA TGTGCCAGTAGTATGGGGCAGGGGGCGGGGGAGCAGTACTTC. It codes for CASSMGQGAGEQYF. Complete variable domain (other parts from reference TRBV19 and TRBJ2-7): DGGITQSPKYLFRKEGQNVTLSCEQNLNHDAMYWYRQDPGQGLRLIYYSQIVNDFQKGDIAEGYSVSREKKESFPLTVTSAQKNPTAFYLCASSMGQGAGEQYFGPGTRLTVT.

CDR3 region: CASSLDRGLEQYF. DNA of the CDR3: TGTGCCAGCAGCTTGGACAGGGGGCTTGAGCAGTACTTC. This chain links TRBV5-6 with TRBJ2-7; 9 nucleotides align to TRBD1. The junction had 2 bases not matched to a gene; V was cut back by 0 bases and J by 7 bases. Looked up from germline, CDR1 is SGHDT and CDR2 is YYEEEE. The CDR3 consists of 13 residues.

This chain links TRBV7-2 with TRBJ2-6; the D gene is possibly TRBD1 (6 bases). Trimming cost V 1 base and J 6 bases, with 7 bases left between them. Germline loops: CDR1 SGHTA, CDR2 FQGNSA. This CDR3 region has 14 residues. The CDR3 sequence: CASSLVGAANVLTF. CDR3 bases: TGTGCCAGCAGCTTAGTGGGGGCGGCCAACGTCCTGACTTTC. The variable domain in full, with the rest retrieved from reference TRBV7-2 and TRBJ2-6, is GAGVSQSPSNKVTEKGKDVELRCDPISGHTALYWYRQSLGQGLEFLIYFQGNSAPDKSGLPSDRFSAERTGGSVSTLTIQRTQQEDSAVYLCASSLVGAANVLTFGAGSRLTVL.

This rearrangement joins TRBV28 to TRBJ1-1, with a weak D call TRBD1 (6 bases). The CDR3 runs to 15 residues. Germline V lookup: CDR1 MDHEN, CDR2 SYDVKM. With 2 bases removed from V and 6 bases from J, the gap between germline ends came to 16 bases. The CDR3 here is CASSLSFGQPSEAFF. DNA of the CDR3: TGTGCCAGCAGTTTAAGTTTCGGACAGCCTTCTGAAGCTTTCTTT.

The J gene is TRBJ2-3, the V gene TRBV13, with a possible D match to TRBD1 (5 bases). Trimming took 1 base from V and 3 from J, leaving 11 bases between them. From germline, CDR1 is PRHDT and CDR2 FYEKMQ (reference sequence). The CDR3 totals 15 residues. The DNA of the CDR3 is TGTGCCAGCAGCTTAGACCAGGGAACGACAGATACGCAGTATTTT. Translated, it gives CASSLDQGTTDTQYF.

The chain recombines TRBV7-9 with TRBJ2-7; D is unclear. Germline CDR1 and CDR2: SEHNR and FQNEAQ (reference sequence). The CDR3 is made up of 14 amino acids. Trimming took off 4 bases at V and 3 bases at J, with 13 bases between the two ends. The CDR3 DNA sequence: TGTGCCAGCAGCTCGCCCGCGGCGGTCTACGAGCAGTACTTC. Translation: CASSSPAAVYEQYF.

The chain has TRBV7-9 and TRBJ1-2, with 7 bases lining up with TRBD1. The CDR3 totals 15 residues. V was clipped by 11 bases and J by 3 bases; unmatched bases: 15. Germline CDR1 is SEHNR and CDR2 is FQNEAQ (reference sequence). DNA of the CDR3: TGTGCCCACGATATACCCGGGACAGACGACTATGGCTACACCTTC. It yields the protein CAHDIPGTDDYGYTF.

The gene calls are TRBV4-1 and TRBJ2-1, with 7 nucleotides matching TRBD2. This CDR3 region has 15 residues. V was clipped by 3 bases and J by 6 bases; unmatched bases: 8. Looked up from germline, CDR1 is MGHRA and CDR2 is YSYEKL. The CDR3 DNA reads TGCGCCAGCAGCCAGGGGAGGGGTTCGGTCAATGAGCAGTTCTTC. Protein: CASSQGRGSVNEQFF.

The chain recombines TRBV19 with TRBJ1-3, with D possibly TRBD1 on 5 matching bases. Germline V CDR1 and CDR2: LNHDA, SQIVND (reference sequence). The V and J ends lost 3 bases and 5 bases respectively, with 11 bases between them. The CDR3 is 14 amino acids. CDR3 nucleotides: TGTGCCAGTAGTATGGACAAGGGAAGAAACACCATATATTTT. Translated: CASSMDKGRNTIYF. The full variable domain, its missing parts supplied by reference TRBV19 and TRBJ1-3, is DGGITQSPKYLFRKEGQNVTLSCEQNLNHDAMYWYRQDPGQGLRLIYYSQIVNDFQKGDIAEGYSVSREKKESFPLTVTSAQKNPTAFYLCASSMDKGRNTIYFGEGSWLTVV.

V is TRBV11-2 and J is TRBJ2-2; weak D call: TRBD2 (5 bases). The length of the CDR3 is 16 residues. Germline CDR1 is SGHAT and CDR2 is FQNNGV. Trimming removed 5 bases at V and 3 bases at J, with 16 bases between. The CDR3 nucleotides read TGTGCCAGCAGCCCCGGGCAGGCCGGGGACACCGGGGAGCTGTTTTTT. Amino acid sequence: CASSPGQAGDTGELFF.

This chain links TRBV29-1 with TRBJ1-2; the match to TRBD1 covers 10 bases. Germline lookup yields CDR1 SQVTM and CDR2 ANQGSEA. With 6 bases clipped from V and 6 bases from J, the junction kept 4 bases outside the gene matches. This CDR3 is 12 amino acids long. The CDR3 reads CSVGQGRHGYTF. The CDR3 DNA sequence: TGCAGCGTGGGACAGGGGAGGCATGGCTACACCTTC.

This chain uses TRBV27 with TRBJ2-5; 8 nucleotides agree with TRBD1. V trimming: 3 bases; J trimming: 10 bases; junction bases outside the gene matches: 7. CDR1 and CDR2 from the germline V gene are MNHEY and SMNVEV (reference sequence). The CDR3 sequence is 13 residues long. The CDR3 sequence is CASSLGSGGIQYF. The CDR3 region has the DNA TGTGCCAGCAGTTTGGGCTCAGGGGGCATCCAGTACTTC.

The genes are TRBV5-1 and TRBJ2-2, with TRBD1 identical over 7 bases. V was pared by 1 base and J by 3 bases, with 3 bases of the junction left unmatched. This CDR3 has 15 amino acids. Germline values: CDR1 SGHRS, CDR2 YFSETQ. Here the CDR3 reads CASSLTQGDTGELFF. CDR3 nucleotide sequence: TGCGCCAGCAGCTTGACGCAGGGGGACACCGGGGAGCTGTTTTTT.

This chain uses TRBV6-7 with TRBJ1-2; D unresolved. TRBV6-7 is noted as an ORF with a role that remains uncertain. V dropped 0 bases and J dropped 4 bases, with 12 bases sitting between them. This CDR3 has 15 amino acids. CDR3 DNA sequence: TGTGCCAGCAGTTACTCGAACGCGGGCGTCTATGGCTACACCTTC. Its translation is CASSYSNAGVYGYTF.